This TCR beta chain was sequenced in a study of control samples from healthy donors and cancer patients. Libraries were prepared by immunoSEQ multiplex PCR; TCRdb keeps only in-frame clonotypes and omits some of them. Of roughly 450,000 clones listed, around nine tenths are singletons. Trimming took 3 bases from V and 2 from J; bases not matched to a gene: 6. Germline CDR1 is MGHRA and CDR2 is YSYEKL. CDR3 length equals 17 residues. The sequenced sample consisted of PBMCs. The receptor was derived from a middle-aged man with head and neck cancer. The chain recombines TRBV4-1 with TRBJ1-4, with 10 bases matching TRBD1. The CDR3 bases are TGCGCCAGCAGCCAGGGGACAGGGGTTTGGACTAATGAAAAACTGTTTTTT. Translation gives CASSQGTGVWTNEKLFF.